This section outlines one T cell receptor (beta chain) sequence together with its context. TCR alpha and TCR beta cDNA libraries carrying sample barcodes and UMIs came from 5'RACE with constant-segment primers. TCRdb itself ran the 5' RACE reads through MiXCR, one entry per CDR3 protein. The table records tens of thousands of distinct CDR3 sequences, over 10% of them present only once. V gave up 4 bases and J gave up 4 bases; unmatched junction bases: 2. Per the germline V gene, CDR1 is SQVTM and CDR2 is ANQGSEA. The CDR3 consists of 14 residues. The sample originates from a study of T-cell memory formation after mild COVID-19. Study details: The study found TCR clusters largely donor specific.

The J gene is TRBJ2-5, the V gene TRBV29-1, with 14 bases lining up with TRBD2. What was sequenced was PBMCs or a T cell subset sorted from them (not recorded which). The source is a man between 18 and 35 years old who had mild COVID-19 (a few samples of this study predate the infection). Cell type and time point are not known. CDR3 amino acids: CSVGGLAGGETQYF. Here the CDR3 DNA reads TGCAGCGTTGGAGGACTAGCGGGGGGAGAGACCCAGTACTTC.